This T cell receptor (beta chain) was sequenced during a study of cytomegalovirus exposure and HLA in healthy donors. This CDR3 region has 16 residues. CDR1 is LNHDA, CDR2 SQIVND, per germline (reference sequence). The V end lost 1 base, the J end lost 7 bases, and 17 bases lay between the germline ends. With 60 Vbeta and 13 Jbeta primers, the PCR was carried out. This table comes from immunoSEQ multiplex PCR, and its TCRdb copy is limited to in-frame clones, with some not included. In the table there are some 220,000 clones, over 70% of which are singletons. This clone occurred once. The specimen sequenced was PBMCs. The TCR comes from a woman in her sixties in good health and CMV-seropositive. V gene TRBV19 combines with J gene TRBJ2-1; possible D gene TRBD2, 5 bases. CDR3: CASSIGSLAPRNEQFF. The CDR3 coding sequence is TGTGCCAGTAGTATAGGGTCCCTAGCTCCTAGGAATGAGCAGTTCTTC.